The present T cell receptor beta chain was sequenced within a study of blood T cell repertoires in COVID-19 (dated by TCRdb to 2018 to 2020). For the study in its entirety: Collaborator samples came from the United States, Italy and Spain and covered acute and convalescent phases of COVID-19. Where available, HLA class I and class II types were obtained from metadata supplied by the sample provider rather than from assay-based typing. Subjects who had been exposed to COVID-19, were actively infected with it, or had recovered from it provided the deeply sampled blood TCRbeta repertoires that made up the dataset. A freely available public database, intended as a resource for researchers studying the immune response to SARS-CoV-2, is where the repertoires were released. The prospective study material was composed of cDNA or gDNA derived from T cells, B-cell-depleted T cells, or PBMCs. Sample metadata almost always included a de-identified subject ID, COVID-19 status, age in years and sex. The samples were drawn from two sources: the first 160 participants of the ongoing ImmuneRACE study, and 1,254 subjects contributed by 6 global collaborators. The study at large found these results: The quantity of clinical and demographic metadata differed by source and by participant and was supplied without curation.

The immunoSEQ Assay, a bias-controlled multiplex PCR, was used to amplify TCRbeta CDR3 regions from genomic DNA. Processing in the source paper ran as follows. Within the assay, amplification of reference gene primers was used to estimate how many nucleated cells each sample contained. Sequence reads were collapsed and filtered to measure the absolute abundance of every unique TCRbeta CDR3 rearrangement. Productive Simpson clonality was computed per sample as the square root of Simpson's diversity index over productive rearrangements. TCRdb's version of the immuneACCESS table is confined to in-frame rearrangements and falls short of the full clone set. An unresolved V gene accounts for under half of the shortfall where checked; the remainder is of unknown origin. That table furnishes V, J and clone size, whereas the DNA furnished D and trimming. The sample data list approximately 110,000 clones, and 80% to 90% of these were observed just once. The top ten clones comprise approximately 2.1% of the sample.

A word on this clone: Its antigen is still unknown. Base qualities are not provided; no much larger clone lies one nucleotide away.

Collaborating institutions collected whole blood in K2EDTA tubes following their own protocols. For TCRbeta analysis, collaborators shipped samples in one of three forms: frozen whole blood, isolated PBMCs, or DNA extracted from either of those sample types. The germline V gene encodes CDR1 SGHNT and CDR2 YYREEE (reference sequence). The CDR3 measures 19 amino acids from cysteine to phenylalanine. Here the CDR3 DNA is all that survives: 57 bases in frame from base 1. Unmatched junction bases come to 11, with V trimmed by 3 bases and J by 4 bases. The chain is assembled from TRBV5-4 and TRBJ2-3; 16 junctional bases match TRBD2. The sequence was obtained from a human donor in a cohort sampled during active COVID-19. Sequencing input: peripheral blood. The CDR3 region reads CASSSGTSGGAGGADTQYF. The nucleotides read TGTGCCAGCAGCTCCGGGACTAGCGGGGGGGCCGGTGGGGCAGATACGCAGTATTTT. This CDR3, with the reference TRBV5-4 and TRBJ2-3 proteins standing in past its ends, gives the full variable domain ETGVTQSPTHLIKTRGQQVTLRCSSQSGHNTVSWYQQALGQGPQFIFQYYREEENGRGNFPPRFSGLQFPNYSSELNVNALELDDSALYLCASSSGTSGGAGGADTQYFGPGTRLTVL.